Listed below are T cell receptor beta chains from one sample, sequenced in a study of blood T cell repertoires in COVID-19. TCRdb's copy holds only in-frame clones and misses some; the assay was immunoSEQ multiplex PCR. The sample lists 310,000 or so clones; around 87% were seen once. The sample consisted of peripheral blood. The receptors stem from a woman in her forties or fifties who had recovered from COVID-19. Each CDR3 is given with its conserved first and last residue. The D gene is left open where the match is weak. Clone size is shown for a subset of rows, as once, few, many or a class of expanded clone.

cdr3_aa | cdr3_nt | d_call | clone_size | j_call | v_call
CASRTSGGRQPQHF | TGTGCCAGCAGAACCTCCGGGGGTAGGCAGCCCCAGCATTTT | NA | NA | TRBJ1-5 | TRBV6-6
CASSATGVSSGNTIYF | TGTGCCAGCTCAGCCACAGGGGTGAGCTCTGGAAACACCATATATTTT | TRBD1 | NA | TRBJ1-3 | TRBV18
CASSPDRTNTEAFF | TGTGCCAGCAGCCCGGACAGGACTAACACTGAAGCTTTCTTT | TRBD1 | NA | TRBJ1-1 | TRBV13
CASSFGAVPTEAFF | TGTGCCAGCAGCTTTGGGGCGGTTCCCACTGAAGCTTTCTTT | NA | NA | TRBJ1-1 | TRBV5-4
CASSYGRRGEKLFF | TGTGCCAGCAGTTATGGACGACGGGGTGAAAAACTGTTTTTT | NA | NA | TRBJ1-4 | TRBV6-5
CASSMRTQGNYGYTF | TGTGCCAGTAGTATGAGGACACAGGGAAACTATGGCTACACCTTC | NA | NA | TRBJ1-2 | TRBV19
CASTMGQGRGYTF | TGTGCCAGCACCATGGGACAGGGAAGAGGCTACACCTTC | TRBD1 | NA | TRBJ1-2 | TRBV6-5
CASSGQGVDEQYF | TGCGCCAGCTCGGGACAGGGGGTGGACGAGCAGTACTTC | TRBD1 | NA | TRBJ2-7 | TRBV5-1
CASSQSSGVGNQPQHF | TGTGCCAGCAGCCAATCGTCAGGGGTTGGGAATCAGCCCCAGCATTTT | NA | few | TRBJ1-5 | TRBV16
CASSSYGTGGATGELFF | TGTGCCAGCAGCTCGTATGGGACAGGGGGCGCGACCGGGGAGCTGTTTTTT | TRBD1 | NA | TRBJ2-2 | TRBV7-3
CATSRAGGATSSGNTIYF | TGTGCCACCAGCAGAGCGGGGGGGGCGACCTCCTCTGGAAACACCATATATTTT | NA | NA | TRBJ1-3 | TRBV15
CATLGHNTGELFF | TGTGCCACCCTGGGACACAACACCGGGGAGCTGTTTTTT | NA | once | TRBJ2-2 | TRBV24-1
CASSLALASTGELFF | TGCGCCAGCAGCTTGGCACTAGCGAGCACCGGGGAGCTGTTTTTT | TRBD2 | few | TRBJ2-2 | TRBV5-1
CASSSYSSYNSPLHF | TGCGCCAGCAGCTCCTACAGCTCCTATAATTCACCCCTCCACTTT | NA | NA | TRBJ1-6 | TRBV5-1
CASSTGDRSGNTIYF | TGTGCCAGCAGCACCGGGGACAGGTCAGGAAACACCATATATTTT | TRBD1 | NA | TRBJ1-3 | TRBV9
CACRTGAYEQYF | TGTGCCTGCCGGACAGGGGCCTACGAGCAGTACTTC | TRBD1 | NA | TRBJ2-7 | TRBV30
CASSVTAGGYGYTF | TGTGCCAGCAGTGTAACGGCGGGTGGCTATGGCTACACCTTC | NA | NA | TRBJ1-2 | TRBV27
CASSQTGGGYGYTF | TGTGCCAGCAGTCAGACAGGGGGCGGCTATGGCTACACCTTC | TRBD1 | NA | TRBJ1-2 | TRBV5-6
CASSFEHGTDTQYF | TGTGCCAGCAGTTTCGAGCACGGCACAGATACGCAGTATTTT | NA | NA | TRBJ2-3 | TRBV27